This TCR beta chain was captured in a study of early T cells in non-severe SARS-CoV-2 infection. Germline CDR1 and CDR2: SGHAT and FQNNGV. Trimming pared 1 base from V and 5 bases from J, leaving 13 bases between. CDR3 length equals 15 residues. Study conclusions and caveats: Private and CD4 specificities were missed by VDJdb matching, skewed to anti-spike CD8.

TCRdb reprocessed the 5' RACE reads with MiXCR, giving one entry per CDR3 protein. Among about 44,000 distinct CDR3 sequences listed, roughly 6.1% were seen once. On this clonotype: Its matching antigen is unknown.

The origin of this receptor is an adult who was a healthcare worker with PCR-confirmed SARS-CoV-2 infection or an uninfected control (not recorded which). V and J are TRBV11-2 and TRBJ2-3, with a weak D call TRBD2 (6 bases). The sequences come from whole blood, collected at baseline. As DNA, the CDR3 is TGTGCCAGCAGCTTAGGCGGGACCACCGGAGATACGCAGTATTTT. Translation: CASSLGGTTGDTQYF.